A single TCR beta chain is shown here with its context. Its cognate antigen is unknown. The source of the sample is a study of response to subunit inactivated influenza vaccine. MiXCR was run by TCRdb on the RT-PCR reads, yielding one entry per CDR3 protein. The table records 500,000 or so distinct CDR3 sequences, approximately 15% of them present only once. Study observations and caveats: After each seasonal influenza vaccination, few new T cells are recruited, the authors suggested.

The V gene lost 5 bases and the J gene lost 5 bases, with 12 bases spanning the gap. The CDR3 consists of 14 residues. Here the sequenced sample was CD4+ T cells sorted from PBMCs, taken less than 25 months after vaccination. V gene TRBV12-3 or TRBV12-4 combines with J gene TRBJ2-2; D not resolved. This receptor was obtained from a man aged 45-69 years who received an inactivated influenza vaccine. This chain's CDR3 is CASSRPMNTGELFF. CDR3 nucleotides: TGTGCCAGCAGTCGCCCGATGAATACCGGGGAGCTGTTTTTT.